The 21 T cell receptor beta chains below were found in one sample sequenced in a study of cytomegalovirus exposure and HLA in healthy donors. Primers for the PCR totalled 60 Vbeta and 13 Jbeta. Measured with immunoSEQ multiplex PCR; TCRdb has only the in-frame clones, and not every one. The repertoire holds about 90,000 clones, with roughly 80% as singletons. The specimen was PBMCs. Receptors were obtained from a woman aged 35 to 49 in good health and CMV-seropositive.

This clone was picked up a small number of times. V and J are TRBV5-1 and TRBJ2-1; 7 positions agree with TRBD1. The CDR3 loop spans 13 amino acids. Germline CDR1 and CDR2: SGHRS and YFSETQ. After removal of 7 bases from V and 8 bases from J, the junction contained 9 bases not matched to a gene. CDR3 amino acids: CASGMTGIYEQFF. CDR3 DNA: TGCGCCAGCGGGATGACAGGGATCTATGAGCAGTTCTTC.

This CDR3 reads CASSFAFGSSYEQYF. The DNA for the CDR3 is TGTGCCAGCAGCTTTGCTTTCGGGAGTTCCTACGAGCAGTACTTC. The chain carries TRBV11-2 and TRBJ2-7; D might be TRBD2 (6 bases). The CDR3 runs to 15 residues. Between the trimmed V and J ends, which lost 3 bases and 1 base, there was a span of 13 bases. The germline V gene has CDR1 SGHAT and CDR2 FQNNGV.

The rearrangement links TRBV5-1 to TRBJ2-7; 8 bases are shared with TRBD2. The CDR3 is made up of 13 amino acids. The germline V gene has CDR1 SGHRS and CDR2 YFSETQ. J gave up 5 bases and V 3 bases, and 4 bases lay outside the gene matches. CDR3 loop: CASSSPGGDEQYF. The CDR3 DNA reads TGCGCCAGCAGCTCGCCGGGGGGGGACGAGCAGTACTTC.

The rearrangement uses TRBV27 and TRBJ1-2; D remains ambiguous. Germline lookup yields CDR1 MNHEY and CDR2 SMNVEV (reference sequence). V lost 2 bases to trimming and J lost 8 bases, with 18 bases between them. The CDR3 is 15 residues long. The CDR3 region is CASSLTALGGNGYTF. CDR3 DNA sequence: TGTGCCAGCAGTTTAACCGCTCTCGGAGGAAACGGCTACACCTTC.

This sequence joins TRBV11-2 and TRBJ2-7; 9 nucleotides match TRBD2. J was trimmed by 3 bases and V by 4 bases; bases with no gene match: 7. This CDR3 comprises 15 residues. Germline V gives CDR1 SGHAT, CDR2 FQNNGV. CDR3 nucleotide sequence: TGTGCCAGCAGCTCCCTTTTTAGCGGGAGCTACGAGCAGTACTTC. This sequence encodes CASSSLFSGSYEQYF. Filled out from reference TRBV11-2 and TRBJ2-7, the complete variable domain reads EAGVAQSPRYKIIEKRQSVAFWCNPISGHATLYWYQQILGQGPKLLIQFQNNGVVDDSQLPKDRFSAERLKGVDSTLKIQPAKLEDSAVYLCASSSLFSGSYEQYFGPGTRLTVT.

The chain links TRBV5-4 to TRBJ2-5, with 13 bases that match TRBD2. J lost 4 bases, V lost 4 bases, and 7 bases had no gene match. The CDR3 is 16 residues long. Looked up from germline, CDR1 is SGHNT and CDR2 is YYREEE (reference sequence). The CDR3 bases are TGTGCCAGCAGCGGGGGGACTAGCGGGGCTTTAGAGACCCAGTACTTC. This codes for CASSGGTSGALETQYF.

This clone came up a few times. The CDR3 loop reads CASSVGKDRGYYGYTF. Here the CDR3 DNA reads TGTGCCAGCAGCGTAGGAAAGGACAGGGGGTACTATGGCTACACCTTC. J is TRBJ1-2 and V is TRBV9; 10 bases are a match to TRBD1. CDR3 size: 16 residues. Germline CDR1 SGDLS, CDR2 YYNGEE. Unmatched junction bases numbered 5, after V lost 0 bases and J lost 3 bases.

The rearrangement uses TRBV19 and TRBJ2-1; 7 positions agree with TRBD2. Trimming cost V 6 bases and J 4 bases; bases outside gene matches: 3. This CDR3 is 13 amino acids long. CDR1 is LNHDA and CDR2 is SQIVND in the germline V gene (reference sequence). The CDR3 nucleotides are TGTGCCAGTAGGTCTAGCGGTTACAATGAGCAGTTCTTC. It translates to CASRSSGYNEQFF.

Points on this clone: Other DNA variants within this sample encode the same CDR3. The V and J genes are TRBV6-1 and TRBJ2-1, with TRBD2 matching over 10 bases. CDR1 MNHNS and CDR2 SASEGT come from the germline V gene. CDR3 length: 17 amino acids. V was clipped by 3 bases and J by 2 bases; unmatched bases: 7. This chain's CDR3 is CASSELLAGDPYNEQFF. The CDR3 DNA reads as TGTGCCAGCAGTGAGCTGCTAGCGGGAGATCCCTACAATGAGCAGTTCTTC.

The chain uses TRBV10-3 and TRBJ2-3; D unresolved. The CDR3 is 13 residues long. The V gene's germline CDR1 is ENHRY and CDR2 SYGVKD. Trimming stripped 10 bases from V and 6 bases from J, with 17 bases between. The DNA of the CDR3 is TGTGCCACCAGCAGCAAAAACGGGGATACGCAGTATTTT. It encodes CATSSKNGDTQYF.

This chain joins TRBV5-1 and TRBJ2-1, with 14 bases aligning to TRBD2. This CDR3 region has 17 residues. Germline-derived CDR1 and CDR2 are SGHRS and YFSETQ. After removal of 4 bases from V and 7 bases from J, the junction contained 10 bases not matched to a gene. The CDR3 region is CASSRSRLAGGSNEQFF. The CDR3 nucleotides read TGCGCCAGCAGCCGCAGCCGACTAGCGGGAGGGTCGAATGAGCAGTTCTTC.

The V gene is TRBV2, the J gene TRBJ2-1, with D possibly TRBD2 on 6 matching bases. The CDR3 is made up of 15 amino acids. V lost 6 bases and J lost 0, with 12 bases in between. Germline CDR1 and CDR2: SNHLY and FYNNEI. CDR3 bases: TGTGCCAGCAGGGCTAGCGCGAGCTCCTACAATGAGCAGTTCTTC. Translated: CASRASASSYNEQFF.

The chain links TRBV5-6 to TRBJ2-3; D may be TRBD1 (5 bases). Trimming removed 0 bases at V and 3 bases at J, with 11 bases between. This CDR3 is 15 amino acids long. Looked up from germline, CDR1 is SGHDT and CDR2 is YYEEEE. The CDR3 spells CASSLVPGRTDTQYF. CDR3 sequence (DNA): TGTGCCAGCAGCTTGGTCCCAGGGCGGACAGATACGCAGTATTTT.

This clone was seen a handful of times. This chain links TRBV25-1 with TRBJ1-5, with 10 bases that match TRBD1. V gave up 8 bases and J gave up 5 bases; unmatched junction bases: 3. The germline CDR1 and CDR2 sequences are MGHDK and SYGVNS. This CDR3 region has 13 residues. In DNA form, the CDR3 reads TGTGCCAGCCCCGGACAGGGGGATCAGCCCCAGCATTTT. It yields the protein CASPGQGDQPQHF.

This clone was detected only once. The V and J genes are TRBV9 and TRBJ2-7, with 10 bases identical to TRBD2. The CDR3 consists of 15 residues. Unmatched junction bases numbered 9, after V lost 3 bases and J lost 6 bases. Germline CDR1 reads SGDLS; CDR2 reads YYNGEE. CDR3 coding DNA: TGTGCCAGCAGCGCCGGAGCGGGAGGGCCAGGCGAGCAGTACTTC. Encoded protein: CASSAGAGGPGEQYF.

This rearrangement joins TRBV19 to TRBJ2-7; TRBD2 matches 8 bases. V lost 6 bases to trimming and J lost 3 bases; unmatched junction nucleotides: 7. Germline values: CDR1 LNHDA, CDR2 SQIVND (reference sequence). The CDR3 length is 14 residues. The CDR3, as DNA: TGTGCCAGTAGCCCCAGCGGGAGAGACTACGAGCAGTACTTC. This gives the protein CASSPSGRDYEQYF.

The rearrangement joins TRBV19 to TRBJ1-1; 8 bases match TRBD1. The CDR3 consists of 18 residues. Germline CDR1 reads LNHDA; CDR2 reads SQIVND (reference sequence). The junction had 12 bases not matched to a gene; V was cut back by 3 bases and J by 0 bases. The CDR3 DNA reads TGTGCCAGTAGTATGGGAGTAGGGACAGGCCAAATGAACACTGAAGCTTTCTTT. Protein: CASSMGVGTGQMNTEAFF.

This clone is classed as medium-sized. The J gene is TRBJ2-7, the V gene TRBV5-8; D is unclear. This CDR3 has 13 amino acids. Trimming pared 1 base from V and 6 bases from J, leaving 11 bases between. Germline-derived CDR1 and CDR2 are SGHTS and YDEGEE. CDR3 nucleotide sequence: TGTGCCAGCAGCTTGACCCACAACGCCGAGCAGTACTTC. This translates into CASSLTHNAEQYF.

This sequence joins TRBV5-1 and TRBJ1-1, with D possibly matching TRBD1 (5 bases). V dropped 0 bases and J dropped 3 bases, with 15 bases sitting between them. CDR1 and CDR2 (germline): SGHRS, YFSETQ. CDR3 length equals 16 residues. The CDR3: CASSLGKQVLDTEAFF. The CDR3 nucleotides are TGCGCCAGCAGCTTGGGGAAACAGGTTTTGGACACTGAAGCTTTCTTT.

The chain recombines TRBV10-3 with TRBJ2-1, with 9 bases identical to TRBD2. Unmatched junction bases numbered 4, after V lost 5 bases and J lost 5 bases. CDR3 length equals 14 residues. The germline V gene encodes CDR1 ENHRY and CDR2 SYGVKD. CDR3 region: CAISPQREDNEQFF. The CDR3 DNA reads TGTGCCATCAGTCCCCAGCGGGAGGACAATGAGCAGTTCTTC.

The chain combines TRBV4-3 with TRBJ2-7; D call uncertain. CDR1 is LGHNA and CDR2 is YSLEER in the germline V gene. This CDR3 has 14 amino acids. The germline V and J ends were trimmed by 2 bases and 4 bases, with 12 bases remaining between them. CDR3 in amino acids: CASSQFDSGYEQYF. The DNA of the CDR3 is TGCGCCAGCAGCCAATTCGACTCCGGATACGAGCAGTACTTC.